This T cell receptor (beta chain) was documented in a study of blood T cells in healthy people across ages. Alongside a J-beta primer mix, a sample-barcoded 5' primer served in a second PCR lasting roughly 6 to 12 cycles. TCRdb fed the 5' RACE reads into MiXCR, producing one record per CDR3 protein. The data hold 1.5 million or so distinct CDR3 sequences, with roughly 45% observed a single time. Germline CDR1 and CDR2: SEHNR and FQNEAQ (reference sequence). The ends were cut back, 6 bases at V and 2 bases at J, with 8 bases in the middle. This CDR3 is built from 12 residues. Sequencing used blood. The source of this sequence is a woman aged 18-29 years in good health. The V gene is TRBV7-9, the J gene TRBJ2-7; D call uncertain. DNA for the CDR3: TGTGCCAGCAGATCAGACCCCTACGAGCAGTACTTC. It is translated as CASRSDPYEQYF.